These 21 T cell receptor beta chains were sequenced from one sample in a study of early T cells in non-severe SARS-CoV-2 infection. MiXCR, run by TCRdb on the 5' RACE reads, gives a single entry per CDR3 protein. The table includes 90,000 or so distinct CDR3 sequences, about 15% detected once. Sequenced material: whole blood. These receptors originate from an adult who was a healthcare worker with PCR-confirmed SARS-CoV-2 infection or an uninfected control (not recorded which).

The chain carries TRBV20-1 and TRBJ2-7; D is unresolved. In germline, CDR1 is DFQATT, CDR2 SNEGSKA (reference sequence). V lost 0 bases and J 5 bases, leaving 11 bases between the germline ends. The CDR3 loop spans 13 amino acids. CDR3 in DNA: TGCAGTGCTAGAGATCAAAGCGCCCACGAGCAGTACTTC. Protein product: CSARDQSAHEQYF.

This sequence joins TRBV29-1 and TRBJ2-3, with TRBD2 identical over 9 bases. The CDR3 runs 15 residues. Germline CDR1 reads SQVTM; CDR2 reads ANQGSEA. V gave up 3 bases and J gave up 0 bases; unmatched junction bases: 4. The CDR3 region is CSVEELAGSTDTQYF. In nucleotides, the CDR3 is TGCAGCGTTGAGGAGCTAGCGGGGAGCACAGATACGCAGTATTTT.

In nucleotides, the CDR3 is TGTGCCAGCAGTCTGCAGGGGGCATCAGATACGCAGTATTTT. This codes for CASSLQGASDTQYF. The chain joins TRBV2 to TRBJ2-3, with TRBD1 matching 8 bases. The CDR3 loop spans 14 amino acids. Germline V gene data show CDR1 as SNHLY and CDR2 as FYNNEI. V trimming: 5 bases; J trimming: 4 bases; junction bases outside the gene matches: 5. Together with reference TRBV2 and TRBJ2-3, the CDR3 gives the full variable domain: EPEVTQTPSHQVTQMGQEVILRCVPISNHLYFYWYRQILGQKVEFLVSFYNNEISEKSEIFDDQFSVERPDGSNFTLKIRSTKLEDSAMYFCASSLQGASDTQYFGPGTRLTVL.

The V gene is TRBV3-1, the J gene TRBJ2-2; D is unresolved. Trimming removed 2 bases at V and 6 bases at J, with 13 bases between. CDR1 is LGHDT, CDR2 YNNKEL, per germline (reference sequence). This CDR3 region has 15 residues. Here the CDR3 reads CASSQRARNAGELFF. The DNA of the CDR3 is TGTGCCAGCAGCCAACGGGCTCGCAATGCCGGGGAGCTGTTTTTT.

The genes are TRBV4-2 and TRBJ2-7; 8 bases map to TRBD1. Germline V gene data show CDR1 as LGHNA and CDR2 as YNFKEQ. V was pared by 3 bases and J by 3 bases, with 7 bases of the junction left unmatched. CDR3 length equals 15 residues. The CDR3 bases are TGTGCCAGCAGCCAGGACCGGGACAGGTTCTACGAGCAGTACTTC. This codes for CASSQDRDRFYEQYF.

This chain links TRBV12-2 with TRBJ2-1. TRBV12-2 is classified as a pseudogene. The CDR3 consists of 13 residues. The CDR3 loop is CASRQTPYNEQFF. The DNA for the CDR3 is TGTGCAAGTCGCCAGACGCCGTACAATGAGCAGTTCTTC.

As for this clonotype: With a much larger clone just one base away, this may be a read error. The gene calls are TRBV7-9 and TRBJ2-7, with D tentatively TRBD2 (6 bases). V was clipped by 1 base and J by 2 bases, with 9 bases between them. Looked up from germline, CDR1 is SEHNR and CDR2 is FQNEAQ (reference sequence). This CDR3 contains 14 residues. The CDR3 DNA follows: TGTGCCAGCAGCTTAGGAGGCGGGGCCTACGAGCAGTACTTC. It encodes CASSLGGGAYEQYF.

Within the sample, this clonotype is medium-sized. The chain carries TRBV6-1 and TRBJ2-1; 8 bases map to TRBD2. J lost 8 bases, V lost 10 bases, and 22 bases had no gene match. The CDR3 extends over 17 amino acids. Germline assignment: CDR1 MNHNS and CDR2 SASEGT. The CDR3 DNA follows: TGTGCCATCGACGCCTCAATAGGGGGACTAGGGTTGGATGAGCAGTTCTTC. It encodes CAIDASIGGLGLDEQFF.

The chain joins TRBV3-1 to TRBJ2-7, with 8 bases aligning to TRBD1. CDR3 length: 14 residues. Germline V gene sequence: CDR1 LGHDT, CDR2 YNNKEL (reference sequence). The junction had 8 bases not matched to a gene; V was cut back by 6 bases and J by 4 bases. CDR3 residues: CASSPGTGKYEQYF. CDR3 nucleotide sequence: TGTGCCAGCAGTCCCGGGACAGGAAAATACGAGCAGTACTTC.

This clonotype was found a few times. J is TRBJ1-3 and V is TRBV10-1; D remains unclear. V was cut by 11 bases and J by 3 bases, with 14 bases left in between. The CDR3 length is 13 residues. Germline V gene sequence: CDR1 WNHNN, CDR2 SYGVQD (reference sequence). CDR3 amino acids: CARLPRFGNTIYF. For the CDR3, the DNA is TGCGCCCGCCTCCCCCGGTTTGGAAACACCATATATTTT.

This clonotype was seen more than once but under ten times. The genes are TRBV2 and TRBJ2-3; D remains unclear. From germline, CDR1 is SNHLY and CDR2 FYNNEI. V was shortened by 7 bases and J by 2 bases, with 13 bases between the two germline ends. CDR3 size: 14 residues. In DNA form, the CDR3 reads TGTGCCAGCACCGGACGACACATCACAGATACGCAGTATTTT. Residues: CASTGRHITDTQYF.

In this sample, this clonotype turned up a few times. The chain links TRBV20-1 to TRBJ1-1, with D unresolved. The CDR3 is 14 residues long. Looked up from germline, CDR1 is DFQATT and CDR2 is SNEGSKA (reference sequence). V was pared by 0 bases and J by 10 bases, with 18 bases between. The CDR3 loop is CSARDRAALKGAFF. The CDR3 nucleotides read TGCAGTGCTAGAGATAGGGCGGCCCTTAAAGGAGCTTTCTTT.

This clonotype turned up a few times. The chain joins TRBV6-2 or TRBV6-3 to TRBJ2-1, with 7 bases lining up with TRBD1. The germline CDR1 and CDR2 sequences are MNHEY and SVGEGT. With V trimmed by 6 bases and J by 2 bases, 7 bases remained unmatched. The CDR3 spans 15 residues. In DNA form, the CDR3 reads TGTGCCAGCAGGCTCGACAGGGCCACCTACAATGAGCAGTTCTTC. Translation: CASRLDRATYNEQFF.

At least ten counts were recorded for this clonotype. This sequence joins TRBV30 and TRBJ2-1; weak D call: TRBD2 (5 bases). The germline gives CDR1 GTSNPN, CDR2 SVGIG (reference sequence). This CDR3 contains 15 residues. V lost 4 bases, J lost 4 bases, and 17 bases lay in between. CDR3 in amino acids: CAWMTRGRRYNEQFF. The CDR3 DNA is TGTGCCTGGATGACGAGAGGGAGAAGATACAATGAGCAGTTCTTC.

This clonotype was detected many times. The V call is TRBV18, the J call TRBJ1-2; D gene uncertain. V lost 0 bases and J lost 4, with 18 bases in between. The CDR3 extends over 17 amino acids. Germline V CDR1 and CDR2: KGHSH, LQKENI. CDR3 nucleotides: TGTGCCAGCTCACCACCCCTCGGCAGCCAACTCCCCTATGGCTACACCTTC. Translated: CASSPPLGSQLPYGYTF. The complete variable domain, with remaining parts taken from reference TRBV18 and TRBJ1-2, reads NAGVMQNPRHLVRRRGQEARLRCSPMKGHSHVYWYRQLPEEGLKFMVYLQKENIIDESGMPKERFSAEFPKEGPSILRIQQVVRGDSAAYFCASSPPLGSQLPYGYTFGSGTRLTVV.

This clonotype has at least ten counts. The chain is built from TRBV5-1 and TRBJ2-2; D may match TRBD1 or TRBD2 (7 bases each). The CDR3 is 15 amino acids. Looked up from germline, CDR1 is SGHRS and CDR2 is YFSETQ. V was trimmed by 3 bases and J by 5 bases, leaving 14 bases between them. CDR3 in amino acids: CASSYGGTETGELFF. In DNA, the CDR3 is TGCGCCAGCAGCTACGGGGGGACAGAGACCGGGGAGCTGTTTTTT.

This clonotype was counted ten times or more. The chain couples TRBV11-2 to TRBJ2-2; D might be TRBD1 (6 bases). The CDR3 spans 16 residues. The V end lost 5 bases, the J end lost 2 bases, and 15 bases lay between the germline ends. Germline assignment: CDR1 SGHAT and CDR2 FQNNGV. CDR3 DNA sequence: TGTGCCAGCAGCCCCAGAACAGGGATTAACACCGGGGAGCTGTTTTTT. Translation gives CASSPRTGINTGELFF.

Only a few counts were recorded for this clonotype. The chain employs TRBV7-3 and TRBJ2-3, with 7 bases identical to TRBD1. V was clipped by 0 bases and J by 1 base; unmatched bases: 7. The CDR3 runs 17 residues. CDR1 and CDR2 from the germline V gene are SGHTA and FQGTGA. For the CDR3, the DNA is TGTGCCAGCAGCTTAACGAGGAACACAGGGGGCACAGATACGCAGTATTTT. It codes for CASSLTRNTGGTDTQYF. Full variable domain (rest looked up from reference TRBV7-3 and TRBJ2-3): GAGVSQTPSNKVTEKGKYVELRCDPISGHTALYWYRQSLGQGPEFLIYFQGTGAADDSGLPNDRFFAVRPEGSVSTLKIQRTERGDSAVYLCASSLTRNTGGTDTQYFGPGTRLTVL.

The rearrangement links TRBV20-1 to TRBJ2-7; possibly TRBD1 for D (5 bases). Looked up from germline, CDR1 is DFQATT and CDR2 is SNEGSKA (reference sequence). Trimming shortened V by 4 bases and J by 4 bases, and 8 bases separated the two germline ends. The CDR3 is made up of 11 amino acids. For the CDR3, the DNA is TGCAGTGCTATGGACACATACGAGCAGTACTTC. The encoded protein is CSAMDTYEQYF.

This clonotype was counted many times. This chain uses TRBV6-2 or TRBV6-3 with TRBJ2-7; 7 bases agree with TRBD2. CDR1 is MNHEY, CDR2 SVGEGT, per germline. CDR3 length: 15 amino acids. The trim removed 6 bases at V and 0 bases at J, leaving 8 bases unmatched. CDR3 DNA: TGTGCCAGCAGCCGCGGCGGGGGTAGCTCCTACGAGCAGTACTTC. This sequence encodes CASSRGGGSSYEQYF.

CDR3 sequence reads: CSAPTTGGPSEQYF. CDR3 DNA: TGCAGTGCCCCGACAACAGGGGGGCCTAGCGAGCAGTACTTC. This rearrangement joins TRBV20-1 to TRBJ2-7; 8 bases map to TRBD1. Germline V gene lookup returns CDR1 DFQATT and CDR2 SNEGSKA (reference sequence). CDR3 length: 14 residues. With V trimmed by 6 bases and J by 6 bases, 13 bases remained unmatched.